The 18 T cell receptor beta chains given below trace back to one sample, sequenced in a study of shared clonotypes between healthy human individuals. Produced via immunoSEQ multiplex PCR; TCRdb's table is partial and in-frame only. The sample yields roughly 2.4 million clones, 95% seen once. The sample taken for sequencing was naive CD4+ T cells sorted from blood. Subset of the sample: CD45RA+ positively selected. The receptors come from a man between 18 and 35 years old in good health.

J is TRBJ2-7 and V is TRBV10-3; perhaps TRBD2 as D (5 bases). The V and J ends lost 4 bases and 0 bases respectively, with 10 bases between them. Germline V gives CDR1 ENHRY, CDR2 SYGVKD. CDR3 length equals 14 residues. Here the CDR3 DNA reads TGTGCCATCAGTGCAGCGGTTGCCTCCTACGAGCAGTACTTC. This translates into CAISAAVASYEQYF.

The chain joins TRBV2 to TRBJ2-1, with TRBD1 matching over 9 bases. The germline V gene has CDR1 SNHLY and CDR2 FYNNEI. This CDR3 has 13 amino acids. The trim removed 6 bases at V and 6 bases at J, leaving 3 bases unmatched. The CDR3: CASRGQGSNEQFF. The CDR3 DNA is TGTGCCAGCAGAGGACAGGGGTCCAATGAGCAGTTCTTC.

The V gene is TRBV2, the J gene TRBJ2-3; D perhaps matches TRBD2 (6 bases). The CDR3 is made up of 14 amino acids. V lost 7 bases to trimming and J lost 0 bases, with 11 bases between them. Germline values: CDR1 SNHLY, CDR2 FYNNEI. CDR3 region: CASTIAVSTDTQYF. DNA for the CDR3: TGTGCCAGCACGATAGCGGTTAGCACAGATACGCAGTATTTT.

The rearrangement links TRBV21-1 to TRBJ2-7; the table's D call TRBD1 went unverified against the DNA. TRBV21-1 is a pseudogene. The CDR3 length is 16 residues. CDR3 nucleotides: TGTGCCAGCAGCTTCGTAGTTTGGACAGCCCACCCCGAGCAGTACTTC. Encoded protein: CASSFVVWTAHPEQYF.

This clone was found once. V usage is TRBV18 and J usage is TRBJ1-2; a possible D gene is TRBD1 (6 bases). This CDR3 spans 17 amino acids. V gave up 3 bases and J gave up 0 bases, with 17 bases separating them. CDR1 KGHSH and CDR2 LQKENI come from the germline V gene. This CDR3 reads CASSPLSQGNTNYGYTF. The CDR3 DNA sequence: TGTGCCAGCTCACCCCTATCCCAGGGGAATACTAACTATGGCTACACCTTC.

The chain uses TRBV18 and TRBJ2-7; D is unresolved. V lost 2 bases and J lost 2, with 16 bases in between. Per germline, CDR1 KGHSH and CDR2 LQKENI. This CDR3 spans 16 amino acids. CDR3 nucleotide sequence: TGTGCCAGCTCACCAATTGTAAGTGGTAATCCCTACGAGCAGTACTTC. Translation: CASSPIVSGNPYEQYF.

The genes are TRBV5-6 and TRBJ1-5; D might be TRBD1 (5 bases). This CDR3 comprises 14 residues. In germline, CDR1 is SGHDT, CDR2 YYEEEE. V lost 3 bases to trimming and J lost 4 bases, with 11 bases between them. This CDR3 reads CASSSGAYNQPQHF. The CDR3 bases are TGTGCCAGCAGCTCCGGGGCATATAATCAGCCCCAGCATTTT. The whole variable domain, filled in from reference TRBV5-6 and TRBJ1-5, reads DAGVTQSPTHLIKTRGQQVTLRCSPKSGHDTVSWYQQALGQGPQFIFQYYEEEERQRGNFPDRFSGHQFPNYSSELNVNALLLGDSALYLCASSSGAYNQPQHFGDGTRLSIL.

The chain employs TRBV6-5 and TRBJ2-3; D is perhaps TRBD2 (5 bases). Trimming cost V 0 bases and J 3 bases, with 10 bases left between them. The CDR3 covers 15 residues. Germline assignment: CDR1 MNHEY and CDR2 SVGAGI. The CDR3 DNA follows: TGTGCCAGCAGTTACTCGGCCGGGGTTACAGATACGCAGTATTTT. It translates to CASSYSAGVTDTQYF.

The J gene is TRBJ1-1, the V gene TRBV5-1; D possibly corresponds to TRBD1 (6 bases). Germline CDR1 reads SGHRS; CDR2 reads YFSETQ. V was cut by 6 bases and J by 0 bases, with 12 bases left in between. The CDR3 consists of 14 residues. The CDR3 loop reads CASKTGPMNTEAFF. In DNA, the CDR3 is TGCGCCAGCAAAACAGGGCCTATGAACACTGAAGCTTTCTTT.

The chain is built from TRBV4-1 and TRBJ2-5; D is tentatively TRBD1 or TRBD2 (6 bases each). The ends were cut back, 1 base at V and 5 bases at J, with 17 bases in the middle. This CDR3 region has 16 residues. CDR1 MGHRA and CDR2 YSYEKL come from the germline V gene. The CDR3 DNA reads as TGCGCCAGCAGCCAAGGTAGGGGGACTCCGGCGGAGACCCAGTACTTC. Its protein is CASSQGRGTPAETQYF.

Concerning this clone itself: Different DNA sequences within this sample yield the same CDR3. The chain has TRBV9 and TRBJ2-7, with 8 bases identical to TRBD1. Germline V gene data show CDR1 as SGDLS and CDR2 as YYNGEE. Trimming at V came to 2 bases and at J to 4 bases, leaving 5 bases not matched to a gene. The CDR3 extends over 14 amino acids. CDR3 DNA: TGTGCCAGCAGCGTCCAGGGGGCCTCTTACGAGCAGTACTTC. Its translation: CASSVQGASYEQYF.

This sequence joins TRBV18 and TRBJ1-2, with 11 bases matching TRBD1. Trimming at V came to 3 bases and at J to 2 bases, leaving 5 bases not matched to a gene. The CDR3 is 16 residues long. The V gene's germline CDR1 is KGHSH and CDR2 LQKENI. The CDR3 loop reads CASSPLGTGGNYGYTF. Written as DNA, the CDR3 is TGTGCCAGCTCACCGCTCGGGACAGGGGGGAACTATGGCTACACCTTC.

The chain has TRBV4-1 and TRBJ1-2; D not resolved. This CDR3 region has 15 residues. Germline loops: CDR1 MGHRA, CDR2 YSYEKL. Trimming shortened V by 3 bases and J by 3 bases, and 14 bases separated the two germline ends. CDR3 coding DNA: TGCGCCAGCAGCCATAACGGGGTACCCTACTATGGCTACACCTTC. Encoded protein: CASSHNGVPYYGYTF.

The rearrangement joins TRBV5-4 to TRBJ2-3; 13 bases are a match to TRBD2. The CDR3 runs 16 residues. CDR1 and CDR2 (germline): SGHNT, YYREEE (reference sequence). The trim removed 5 bases at V and 3 bases at J, leaving 6 bases unmatched. DNA for the CDR3: TGTGCCAGCAGAAATGGGACTAGCGGGAAGACAGATACGCAGTATTTT. It codes for CASRNGTSGKTDTQYF. Full variable domain (missing parts from reference TRBV5-4 and TRBJ2-3): ETGVTQSPTHLIKTRGQQVTLRCSSQSGHNTVSWYQQALGQGPQFIFQYYREEENGRGNFPPRFSGLQFPNYSSELNVNALELDDSALYLCASRNGTSGKTDTQYFGPGTRLTVL.

In this sample, this clone turned up a few times. This CDR3 is also generated by other DNA sequences in the sample. The chain has TRBV11-2 and TRBJ1-6; 7 bases match TRBD1. The germline CDR1 and CDR2 sequences are SGHAT and FQNNGV. V gave up 5 bases and J gave up 9 bases; unmatched junction bases: 7. This CDR3 comprises 14 residues. Here the CDR3 DNA reads TGTGCCAGCAGCCTCGAGGGGGCGTCTTCACCCCTCCACTTT. Translating gives CASSLEGASSPLHF.

The DNA for the CDR3 is TGTGCCATCAGTGAGGCAGGGTCCTACAATGAGCAGTTCTTC. Amino acid sequence: CAISEAGSYNEQFF. V and J are TRBV10-3 and TRBJ2-1; possible D gene TRBD1, 5 bases. This CDR3 comprises 14 residues. Between the trimmed V and J ends, which lost 2 bases and 1 base, there was a span of 6 bases. Germline loops: CDR1 ENHRY, CDR2 SYGVKD.

The rearrangement joins TRBV28 to TRBJ1-1, with D possibly TRBD1 on 5 matching bases. This CDR3 is built from 15 residues. Trimming left V 4 bases short and J 0 bases short, with 12 bases between. Per the germline V gene, CDR1 is MDHEN and CDR2 is SYDVKM. This CDR3 is CASSSGTGMNTEAFF. The DNA for the CDR3 is TGTGCCAGCAGTTCAGGGACGGGCATGAACACTGAAGCTTTCTTT.

The V gene is TRBV10-3, the J gene TRBJ1-3; D call uncertain. CDR3 size: 14 residues. Trimming left V 7 bases short and J 0 bases short, with 10 bases between. The germline gives CDR1 ENHRY, CDR2 SYGVKD. CDR3 residues: CAITPDNSGNTIYF. DNA for the CDR3: TGTGCCATCACCCCAGATAACTCTGGAAACACCATATATTTT.